Given below is one T cell receptor (beta chain) in context. Its antigen is unidentified. Donors sampled were nominally healthy, though unrecorded immune exposures were likely. The data derive from a study of cytomegalovirus exposure and HLA in healthy donors. Study-level results: The study put 150 or so TCR beta chains on its list as cytomegalovirus-associated.

The CDR3 is made up of 14 amino acids. Looked up from germline, CDR1 is LNHNV and CDR2 is YYDKDF (reference sequence). V was cut by 1 base and J by 5 bases, with 11 bases left in between. PCR involved 60 Vbeta and 13 Jbeta primers. Only in-frame clones appear in the TCRdb table, and some are missing; sequencing was by immunoSEQ multiplex PCR. The sample includes roughly 150,000 clones, 73% of them seen just once. This sequence was found in a woman under 30 in good health and CMV-seronegative. The gene calls are TRBV15 and TRBJ2-5; D is unclear. Source material: PBMCs. CDR3 nucleotide sequence: TGTGCCACCAGCAGAGGTCCCCGAGCGGAGACCCAGTACTTC. It translates to CATSRGPRAETQYF.